The table lists the clone carrying this T cell receptor beta chain with a few counts. V dropped 1 base and J dropped 15; count of bases not matched to a gene: 18. This CDR3 spans 17 amino acids. Germline values: CDR1 MNHNS, CDR2 SASEGT. The method was immunoSEQ multiplex PCR; TCRdb's version includes in-frame clones alone and lacks a portion of them. This table has some 700,000 clones, 70% to 90% appearing once. This entry comes from a study of shared T cell receptors in the human thymus. The same sample was also used in a study of human thymus T cells. According to that study: Healthy Finnish infants undergoing corrective surgery for congenital heart defects were used as donors. Resections obtained during corrective heart surgery supplied the thymus tissue. Seemingly biased V and J gene usage marked thymic and blood repertoires.

The sequencing input was thymocytes. This chain uses TRBV6-1 with TRBJ1-4; 9 positions match TRBD1. The receptor comes from a girl less than two years old with a congenital heart defect. The CDR3 nucleotides read TGTGCCAGCAGTGAAGTGTTCGCCCGGTGGGTACAGGGGGCGGTGTTTTTT. Its protein is CASSEVFARWVQGAVFF.